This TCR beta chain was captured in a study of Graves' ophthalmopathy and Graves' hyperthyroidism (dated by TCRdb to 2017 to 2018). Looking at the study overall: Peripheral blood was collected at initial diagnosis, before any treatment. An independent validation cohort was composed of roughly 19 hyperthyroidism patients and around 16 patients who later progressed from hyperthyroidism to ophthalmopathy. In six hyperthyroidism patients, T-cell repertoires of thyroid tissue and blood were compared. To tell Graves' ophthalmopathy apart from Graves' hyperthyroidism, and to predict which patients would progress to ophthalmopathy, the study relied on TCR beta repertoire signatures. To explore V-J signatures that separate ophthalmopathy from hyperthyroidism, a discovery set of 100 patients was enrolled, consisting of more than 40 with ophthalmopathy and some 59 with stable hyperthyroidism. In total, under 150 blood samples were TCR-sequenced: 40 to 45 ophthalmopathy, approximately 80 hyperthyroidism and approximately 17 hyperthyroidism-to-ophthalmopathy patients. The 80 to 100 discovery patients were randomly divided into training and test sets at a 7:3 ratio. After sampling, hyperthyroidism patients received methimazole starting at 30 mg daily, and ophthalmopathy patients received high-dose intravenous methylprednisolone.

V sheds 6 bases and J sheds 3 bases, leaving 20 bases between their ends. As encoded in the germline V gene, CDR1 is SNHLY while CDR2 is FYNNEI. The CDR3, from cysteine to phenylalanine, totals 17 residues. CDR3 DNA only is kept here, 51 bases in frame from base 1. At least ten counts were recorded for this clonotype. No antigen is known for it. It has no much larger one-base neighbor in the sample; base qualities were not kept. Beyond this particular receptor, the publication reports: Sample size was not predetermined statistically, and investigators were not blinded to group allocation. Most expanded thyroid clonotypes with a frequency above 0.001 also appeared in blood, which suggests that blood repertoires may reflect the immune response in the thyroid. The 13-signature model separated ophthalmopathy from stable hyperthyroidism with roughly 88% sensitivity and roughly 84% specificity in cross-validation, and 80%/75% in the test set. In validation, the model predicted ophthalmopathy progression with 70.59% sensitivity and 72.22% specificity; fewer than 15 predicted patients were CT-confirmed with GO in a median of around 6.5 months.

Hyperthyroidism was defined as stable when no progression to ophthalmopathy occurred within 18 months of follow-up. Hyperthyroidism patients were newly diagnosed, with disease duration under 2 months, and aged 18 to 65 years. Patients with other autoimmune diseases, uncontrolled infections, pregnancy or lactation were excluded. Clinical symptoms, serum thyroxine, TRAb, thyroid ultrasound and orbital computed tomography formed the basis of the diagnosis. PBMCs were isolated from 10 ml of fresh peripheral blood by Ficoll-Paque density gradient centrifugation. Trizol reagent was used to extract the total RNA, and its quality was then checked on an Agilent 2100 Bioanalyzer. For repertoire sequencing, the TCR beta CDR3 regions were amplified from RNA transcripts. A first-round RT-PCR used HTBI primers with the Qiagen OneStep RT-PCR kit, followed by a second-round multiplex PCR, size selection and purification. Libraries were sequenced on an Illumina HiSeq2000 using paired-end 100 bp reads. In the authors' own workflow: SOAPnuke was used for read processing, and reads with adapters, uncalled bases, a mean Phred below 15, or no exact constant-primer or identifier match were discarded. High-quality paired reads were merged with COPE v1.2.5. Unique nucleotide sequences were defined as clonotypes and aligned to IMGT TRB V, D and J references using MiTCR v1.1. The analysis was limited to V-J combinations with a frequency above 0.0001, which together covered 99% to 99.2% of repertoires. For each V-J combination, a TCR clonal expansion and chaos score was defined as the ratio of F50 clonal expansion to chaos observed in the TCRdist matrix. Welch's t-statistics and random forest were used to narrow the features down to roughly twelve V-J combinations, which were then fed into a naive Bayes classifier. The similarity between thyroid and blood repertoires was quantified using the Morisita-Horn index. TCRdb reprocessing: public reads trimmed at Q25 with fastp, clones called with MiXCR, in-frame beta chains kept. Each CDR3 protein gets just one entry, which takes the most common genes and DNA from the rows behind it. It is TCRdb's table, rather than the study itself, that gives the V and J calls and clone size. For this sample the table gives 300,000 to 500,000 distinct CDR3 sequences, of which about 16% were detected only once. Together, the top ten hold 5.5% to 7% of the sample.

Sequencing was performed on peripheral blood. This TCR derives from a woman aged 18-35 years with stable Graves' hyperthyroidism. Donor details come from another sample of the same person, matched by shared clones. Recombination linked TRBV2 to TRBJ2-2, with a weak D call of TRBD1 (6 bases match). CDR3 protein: CASSMHREGKHTGELFF. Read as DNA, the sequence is TGTGCCAGCAGCATGCACAGGGAAGGGAAACACACCGGGGAGCTGTTTTTT.